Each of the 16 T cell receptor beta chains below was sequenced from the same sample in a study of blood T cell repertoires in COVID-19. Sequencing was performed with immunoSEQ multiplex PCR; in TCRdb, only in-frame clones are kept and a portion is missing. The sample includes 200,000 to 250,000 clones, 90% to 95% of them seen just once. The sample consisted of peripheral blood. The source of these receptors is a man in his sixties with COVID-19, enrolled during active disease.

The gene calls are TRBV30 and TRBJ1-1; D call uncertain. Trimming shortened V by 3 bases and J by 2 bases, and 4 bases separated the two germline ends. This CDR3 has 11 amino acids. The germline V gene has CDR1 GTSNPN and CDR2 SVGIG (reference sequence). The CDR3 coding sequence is TGTGCCTGGAGCGTAAACACTGAAGCTTTCTTT. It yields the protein CAWSVNTEAFF.

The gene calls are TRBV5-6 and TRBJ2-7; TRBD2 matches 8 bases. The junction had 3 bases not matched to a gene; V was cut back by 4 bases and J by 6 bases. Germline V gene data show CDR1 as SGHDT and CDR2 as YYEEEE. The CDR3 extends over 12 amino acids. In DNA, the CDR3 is TGTGCCAGCAGCCCGCGGGGGGTCGAGCAGTACTTC. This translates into CASSPRGVEQYF.

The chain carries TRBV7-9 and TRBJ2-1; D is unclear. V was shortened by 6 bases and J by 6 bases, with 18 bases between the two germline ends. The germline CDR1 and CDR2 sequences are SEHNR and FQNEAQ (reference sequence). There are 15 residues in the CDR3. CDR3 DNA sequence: TGTGCCAGCAGTGTTTACCGCGACACCCCCAATGAGCAGTTCTTC. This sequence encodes CASSVYRDTPNEQFF.

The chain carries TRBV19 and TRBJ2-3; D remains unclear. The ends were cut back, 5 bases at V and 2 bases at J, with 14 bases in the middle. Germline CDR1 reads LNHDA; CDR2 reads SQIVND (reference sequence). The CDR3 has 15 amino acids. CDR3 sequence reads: CASSETFLPTDTQYF. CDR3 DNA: TGTGCCAGTAGTGAAACTTTCCTCCCCACAGATACGCAGTATTTT.

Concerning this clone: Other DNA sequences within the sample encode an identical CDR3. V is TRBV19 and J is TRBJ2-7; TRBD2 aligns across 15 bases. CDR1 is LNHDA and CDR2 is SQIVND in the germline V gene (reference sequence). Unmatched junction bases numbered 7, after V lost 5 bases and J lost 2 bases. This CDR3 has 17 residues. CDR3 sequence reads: CASSSGLAGGPAYEQYF. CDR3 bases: TGTGCCAGTAGTTCGGGACTAGCGGGGGGCCCTGCCTACGAGCAGTACTTC.

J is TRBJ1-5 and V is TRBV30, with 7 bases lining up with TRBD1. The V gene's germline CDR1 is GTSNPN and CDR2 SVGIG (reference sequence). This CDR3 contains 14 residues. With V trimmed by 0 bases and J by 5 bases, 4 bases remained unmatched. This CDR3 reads CAWSVLRGDQPQHF. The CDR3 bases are TGTGCCTGGAGTGTACTCAGGGGGGATCAGCCCCAGCATTTT.

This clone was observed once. CDR3 residues: CASSEQGSTNEKLFF. CDR3 bases: TGTGCCAGCAGTGAACAAGGGAGCACTAATGAAAAACTGTTTTTT. This chain uses TRBV2 with TRBJ1-4; D ambiguous. The CDR3 has 15 residues. In germline, CDR1 is SNHLY, CDR2 FYNNEI. The V gene lost 2 bases and the J gene lost 2 bases, with 9 bases spanning the gap.

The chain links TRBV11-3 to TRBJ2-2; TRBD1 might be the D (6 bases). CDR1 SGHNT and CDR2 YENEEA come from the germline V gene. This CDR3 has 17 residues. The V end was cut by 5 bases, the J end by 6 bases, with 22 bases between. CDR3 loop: CASSPLGGNRVPGELFF. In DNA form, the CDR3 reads TGTGCCAGCAGCCCCCTAGGCGGCAACAGGGTGCCCGGGGAGCTGTTTTTT.

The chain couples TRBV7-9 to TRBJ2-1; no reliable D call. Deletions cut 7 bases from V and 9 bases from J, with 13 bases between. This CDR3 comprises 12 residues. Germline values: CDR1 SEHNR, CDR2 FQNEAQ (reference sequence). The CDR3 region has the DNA TGTGCCAGCACCCTCGGGTTGGGTGAGCAGTTCTTC. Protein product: CASTLGLGEQFF.

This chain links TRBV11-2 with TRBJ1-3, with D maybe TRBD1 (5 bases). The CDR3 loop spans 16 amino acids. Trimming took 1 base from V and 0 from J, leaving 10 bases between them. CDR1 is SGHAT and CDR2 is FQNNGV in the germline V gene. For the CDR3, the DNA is TGTGCCAGCAGCTTAGTTCAGGGCACCTCTGGAAACACCATATATTTT. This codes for CASSLVQGTSGNTIYF.

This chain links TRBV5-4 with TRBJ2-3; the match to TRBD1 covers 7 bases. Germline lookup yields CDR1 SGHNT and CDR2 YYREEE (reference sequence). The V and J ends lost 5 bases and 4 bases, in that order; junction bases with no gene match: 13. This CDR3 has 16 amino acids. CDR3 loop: CASRSQQGVAADTQYF. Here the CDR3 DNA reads TGTGCCAGCAGATCTCAGCAGGGGGTTGCGGCAGATACGCAGTATTTT.

CDR3 coding DNA: TGCGCCAGCATAGGACATCCAAGGGATGGCTACACCTTC. Protein: CASIGHPRDGYTF. The chain uses TRBV23-1 and TRBJ1-2; perhaps TRBD1 as D (5 bases). TRBV23-1 falls under the ORF class, with uncertain function. This CDR3 has 13 residues. V was trimmed by 7 bases and J by 6 bases, leaving 15 bases between them.

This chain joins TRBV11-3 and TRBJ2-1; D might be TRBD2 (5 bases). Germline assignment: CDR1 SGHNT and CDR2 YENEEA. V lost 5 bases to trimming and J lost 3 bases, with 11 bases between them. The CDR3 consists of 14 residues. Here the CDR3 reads CASSPEGYYNEQFF. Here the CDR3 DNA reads TGTGCCAGCAGCCCCGAGGGATACTACAATGAGCAGTTCTTC.

CDR3 amino acids: CASSERPTGGYNEQFF. CDR3 nucleotides: TGTGCCAGCAGTGAAAGGCCGACAGGGGGCTACAATGAGCAGTTCTTC. The chain links TRBV2 to TRBJ2-1; 9 positions match TRBD1. The germline gives CDR1 SNHLY, CDR2 FYNNEI. The CDR3 length is 16 residues. With V trimmed by 2 bases and J by 3 bases, 5 bases remained unmatched.

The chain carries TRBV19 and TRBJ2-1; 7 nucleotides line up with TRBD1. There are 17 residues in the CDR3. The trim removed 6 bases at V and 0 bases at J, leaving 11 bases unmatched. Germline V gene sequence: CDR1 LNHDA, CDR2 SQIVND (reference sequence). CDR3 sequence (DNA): TGTGCCAGTAGGAAATCCGACAGGGCCGTCTCCTACAATGAGCAGTTCTTC. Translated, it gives CASRKSDRAVSYNEQFF. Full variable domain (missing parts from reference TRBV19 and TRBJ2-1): DGGITQSPKYLFRKEGQNVTLSCEQNLNHDAMYWYRQDPGQGLRLIYYSQIVNDFQKGDIAEGYSVSREKKESFPLTVTSAQKNPTAFYLCASRKSDRAVSYNEQFFGPGTRLTVL.

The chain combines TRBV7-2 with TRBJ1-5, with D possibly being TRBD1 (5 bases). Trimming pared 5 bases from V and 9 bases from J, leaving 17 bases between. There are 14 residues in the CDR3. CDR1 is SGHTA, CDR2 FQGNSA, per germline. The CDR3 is CASSPGPGGGPQHF. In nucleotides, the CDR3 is TGTGCCAGCAGCCCCGGACCCGGGGGTGGGCCCCAGCATTTT. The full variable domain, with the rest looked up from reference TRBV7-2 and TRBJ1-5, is GAGVSQSPSNKVTEKGKDVELRCDPISGHTALYWYRQSLGQGLEFLIYFQGNSAPDKSGLPSDRFSAERTGGSVSTLTIQRTQQEDSAVYLCASSPGPGGGPQHFGDGTRLSIL.